This T cell receptor beta chain was identified in a study of shared clonotypes between healthy human individuals. Germline V gene sequence: CDR1 SGHRS, CDR2 YFSETQ. V was clipped by 3 bases and J by 2 bases; unmatched bases: 3. There are 17 residues in the CDR3. CD45RA-negative memory and CD45RA+ naive subsets were split from the CD4+ cells. The assay was immunoSEQ multiplex PCR, and TCRdb's table has in-frame clones only and misses some. The table includes some 2 million clones, 85% to 95% detected once. Sequencing was done on a sample of naive CD4+ T cells sorted from blood. The subset is: CD45RA+ positively selected. The clonotype was recovered from a man aged 18 to 29 in good health. The V and J genes are TRBV5-1 and TRBJ2-6; 12 nucleotides align to TRBD2. The CDR3 DNA is TGCGCCAGCAGCTCCCTAGCGGGAGGGCCTGGGGCCAACGTCCTGACTTTC. Protein: CASSSLAGGPGANVLTF. Complete variable domain (other parts from reference TRBV5-1 and TRBJ2-6): KAGVTQTPRYLIKTRGQQVTLSCSPISGHRSVSWYQQTPGQGLQFLFEYFSETQRNKGNFPGRFSGRQFSNSRSEMNVSTLELGDSALYLCASSSLAGGPGANVLTFGAGSRLTVL.